The rows below give T cell receptor beta chains drawn from one sample of a study of cytomegalovirus exposure and HLA in healthy donors. Produced via immunoSEQ multiplex PCR; TCRdb's table is partial and in-frame only. The table shows about 250,000 clones, with about 77% occurring only once. Sequencing input: PBMCs. These receptors all stem from a boy aged 5-17 years in good health and CMV-seronegative. CDR3s leave out the opening cysteine and the closing phenylalanine or tryptophan. The order of the fields is V gene, CDR3 protein.

V: TRBV4-2; CDR3: ASSQEALVTKNIQY
V: TRBV6-6; CDR3: ASNGRGGRPGELF
V: TRBV28; CDR3: ASSSGQSIEAF
V: TRBV30; CDR3: AWEGRASYEQY
V: TRBV21-1; CDR3: ASSKNDRLKTKAF
V: TRBV7-2; CDR3: ASSSDRSSYEQY
V: TRBV5-3; CDR3: ASPGQASTATNEKLF
V: TRBV7-2; CDR3: ASSPGTGSSQPQH
V: TRBV6-6; CDR3: ASSFREETQY
V: TRBV9; CDR3: ASSVSSSGTSNEQF
V: TRBV5-5; CDR3: ASSYDHRGTEAF
V: TRBV6-5; CDR3: ASSYSRLENEQF
V: TRBV15; CDR3: ATSRDRDFGGATDTQY
V: TRBV9; CDR3: ASSVGGGPSLYEQY
V: TRBV10-3; CDR3: AIRAGHGVDEQY
V: TRBV4-1; CDR3: ASSSLPGLQTTDTQY
V: TRBV7-2; CDR3: ASSLTGCFYT
V: TRBV10-3; CDR3: AISGSFIQTDGEQY
V: TRBV7-2; CDR3: ASSLRASGRTDTQY
V: TRBV6-6; CDR3: ASSYGQGVTNEKLF
V: TRBV27; CDR3: ASSLSASMNTEAF
V: TRBV28; CDR3: ASSLRRNEQF
V: TRBV5-4; CDR3: ASSPEPAGTNTGELF
V: TRBV5-4; CDR3: ASSRTQNTGELF
V: TRBV7-2; CDR3: ASSLSRDSTEAF
V: TRBV19; CDR3: ATASGGSNQPQH
V: TRBV6-5; CDR3: ASSYSTSDSPLH
V: TRBV29-1; CDR3: SAPDRVGTYGYT
V: TRBV7-2; CDR3: ASSLEGGRGLEQY
V: TRBV4-2; CDR3: ASSQEGVAF
V: TRBV29-1; CDR3: SALPGQPPYEQY
V: TRBV14; CDR3: ASSQGAGGYT
V: TRBV14; CDR3: ASSQDPGAGDEKLF
V: TRBV7-2; CDR3: ASSLDGGYQETQY
V: TRBV2; CDR3: ASSLLGPNYNEQF
V: TRBV10-3; CDR3: AISESSQPLNSPLH
V: TRBV30; CDR3: AGSQGAGDYGYT
V: TRBV6-1; CDR3: ASREAGGGGNEKLF
V: TRBV25-1; CDR3: ASSRSEANTGELF
V: TRBV4-1; CDR3: ASSPPGDTEAF
V: TRBV25-1; CDR3: ASSVGGMNTEAF
V: TRBV4-1; CDR3: ASSHNRGFSSPLH
V: TRBV5-1; CDR3: ASSHTSGGAYEQY
V: TRBV10-3; CDR3: ATSTSGESTDTQY
V: TRBV5-1; CDR3: ASSLGQGAGGGYT
V: TRBV13; CDR3: ASSLAPNPDSPLH
V: TRBV5-4; CDR3: ASSRESTDTQY
V: TRBV6-1; CDR3: ASRGTGNTEAF
V: TRBV29-1; CDR3: SVEGQRPRKLF
V: TRBV5-1; CDR3: ASSPSGHQGDLGEQF
V: TRBV4-2; CDR3: ASSQDRLRTSGQQETQY
V: TRBV25-1; CDR3: ASSEGGTGGAF
V: TRBV5-8; CDR3: ASSRGTDYTEAF